The 22 T cell receptor beta chains in this list originate from one sample, sequenced in a study of regulatory T cells in long-lasting Graves disease. Time point denoted: newly diagnosed GD, antithyroid drugs for less than 3 months. Researchers made the TCR library from RNA that was extracted from PBMCs. According to the study, TCR beta libraries were built with iRepertoire HTBI primers and CDR3-region Arm-PCR. Each CDR3 protein gets one entry after TCRdb re-called the multiplex PCR reads with MiXCR. Here the sample spans approximately 400,000 distinct CDR3 sequences, 15% to 17% being singletons. Sequencing was performed on peripheral blood mononuclear cells (PBMCs), taken at new diagnosis, from a patient treated with antithyroid drugs. The receptors were gathered from a female donor with Graves disease.

This clonotype was picked up many times. The gene calls are TRBV7-9 and TRBJ1-1, with D unresolved. Germline values: CDR1 SEHNR, CDR2 FQNEAQ (reference sequence). This CDR3 spans 13 amino acids. The CDR3 region is CPSLGRRNTEAFF. The CDR3 DNA is TGTCCGTCGCTGGGCCGAAGGAACACTGAAGCTTTCTTT. Drawing the rest from reference TRBV7-9 and TRBJ1-1, the complete variable domain is DTGVSQNPRHKITKRGQNVTFRCDPISEHNRLYWYRQTLGQGPEFLTYFQNEAQLEKSRLLSDRFSAERPKGSFSTLEIQRTEQGDSAMYLCPSLGRRNTEAFFGQGTRLTVV.

This clonotype was counted ten times or more. The chain has TRBV12-3 or TRBV12-4 and TRBJ2-1; unclear D gene. The CDR3 runs to 13 residues. The V end lost 6 bases, the J end lost 2 bases, and 8 bases lay between the germline ends. The CDR3 DNA reads TGTGCCAGCAGCCCCCCTGCCTACAATGAGCAGTTCTTC. Its protein product is CASSPPAYNEQFF.

This clonotype was counted at least ten times. The rearrangement uses TRBV28 and TRBJ1-2; weak D call: TRBD1 (6 bases). Per the germline V gene, CDR1 is MDHEN and CDR2 is SYDVKM. V lost 6 bases and J 4 bases, leaving 15 bases between the germline ends. The CDR3 runs 14 residues. The CDR3 DNA reads as TGTGCCAGCAGGTCCGGGGGGCAAAGCTATGGCTACACCTTC. Residues: CASRSGGQSYGYTF.

This clonotype came up many times. The chain carries TRBV29-1 and TRBJ2-3; 9 bases map to TRBD1. CDR3 length equals 17 residues. Germline lookup yields CDR1 SQVTM and CDR2 ANQGSEA. V lost 0 bases and J lost 3; bases outside the gene matches: 10. The CDR3 DNA follows: TGCAGCGTTGAAGAAGAAACAGGGGGCGCGAGGACAGATACGCAGTATTTT. It encodes CSVEEETGGARTDTQYF.

This clonotype was counted between two and nine times. The chain links TRBV6-1 to TRBJ1-2; TRBD1 is a possible D gene (6 bases). CDR3 length: 15 amino acids. With 5 bases removed from V and 5 bases from J, the gap between germline ends came to 18 bases. The germline V gene encodes CDR1 MNHNS and CDR2 SASEGT. The chain's CDR3 is CASSPRTEEIYGYTF. The CDR3 region has the DNA TGTGCCAGCAGTCCAAGGACAGAAGAAATTTATGGCTACACCTTC.

This clonotype was seen ten or more times. The CDR3 reads CASSMHGSRTDTQYF. Here the CDR3 DNA reads TGTGCCAGCAGCATGCACGGCAGCCGCACAGATACGCAGTATTTT. This rearrangement joins TRBV5-4 to TRBJ2-3; D ambiguous. The CDR3 loop spans 15 amino acids. V lost 4 bases and J lost 1, with 13 bases in between. Germline CDR1 and CDR2: SGHNT and YYREEE (reference sequence). Using reference TRBV5-4 and TRBJ2-3 for the parts outside the CDR3, the full variable domain is ETGVTQSPTHLIKTRGQQVTLRCSSQSGHNTVSWYQQALGQGPQFIFQYYREEENGRGNFPPRFSGLQFPNYSSELNVNALELDDSALYLCASSMHGSRTDTQYFGPGTRLTVL.

This clonotype was observed many times. The chain combines TRBV5-1 with TRBJ2-1; weak D call: TRBD1 (8 bases). The CDR3 is 16 amino acids. V was shortened by 0 bases and J by 6 bases, with 16 bases between the two germline ends. CDR1 is SGHRS and CDR2 is YFSETQ in the germline V gene. CDR3 DNA sequence: TGCGCCAGCAGCTTGGCTCAGGGGGCTAGCGGCAATGAGCAGTTCTTC. The encoded protein is CASSLAQGASGNEQFF.

This clonotype was detected many times. The CDR3 region is CASSPTRSEKLFF. The CDR3 nucleotides are TGTGCCAGCTCACCGACTAGAAGTGAAAAACTGTTTTTT. The chain uses TRBV18 and TRBJ1-4, with D hard to call. The germline V gene encodes CDR1 KGHSH and CDR2 LQKENI. The CDR3 sequence is 13 residues long. V was pared by 3 bases and J by 7 bases, with 9 bases between.

The CDR3 DNA is TGTGCCAGCAGCCATCACTCCCGGTCCCGGGGGACGAACACTGAAGCTTTCTTT. It codes for CASSHHSRSRGTNTEAFF. The chain has TRBV14 and TRBJ1-1, with D possibly being TRBD1 (5 bases). V was cut by 3 bases and J by 1 base, with 21 bases left in between. The CDR3 contains 18 residues. Germline-derived CDR1 and CDR2 are SGHDN and FVKESK.

This clonotype appeared many times. The chain carries TRBV12-3 or TRBV12-4 and TRBJ2-7, with D perhaps TRBD1 or TRBD2 (6 bases each). This CDR3 comprises 15 residues. Trimming cost V 6 bases and J 2 bases, with 17 bases left between them. The CDR3 loop reads CASSRKRGDPYEQYF. The CDR3 coding sequence is TGTGCCAGCAGCCGGAAAAGGGGGGATCCCTACGAGCAGTACTTC.

The sample holds many counts of this clonotype. The chain combines TRBV11-2 with TRBJ2-7, with 15 bases that match TRBD2. Trimming removed 4 bases from V and 3 bases from J; junction bases left unmatched: 4. The germline CDR1 and CDR2 sequences are SGHAT and FQNNGV. This CDR3 contains 16 residues. CDR3 amino acids: CASSSGLAGGLYEQYF. The DNA for the CDR3 is TGTGCCAGCAGCTCGGGACTAGCGGGAGGCCTCTACGAGCAGTACTTC.

This clonotype has a count of ten or more. V usage is TRBV20-1 and J usage is TRBJ2-7, with D perhaps assigned TRBD1 or TRBD2 (5 bases each). Trimming removed 3 bases from V and 6 bases from J, with 15 bases in between. This CDR3 has 13 amino acids. Per the germline V gene, CDR1 is DFQATT and CDR2 is SNEGSKA (reference sequence). In DNA form, the CDR3 reads TGCAGTGCTAGGGGACCGTCCATGTCCGAGCAGTACTTC. Its protein is CSARGPSMSEQYF.

The chain recombines TRBV28 with TRBJ1-4; the match to TRBD1 covers 7 bases. CDR1 is MDHEN, CDR2 SYDVKM, per germline. J gave up 8 bases and V 6 bases, and 3 bases lay outside the gene matches. The CDR3 spans 12 residues. CDR3 bases: TGTGCCAGCAGAACGACAGGGGAAAAACTGTTTTTT. Translated, it gives CASRTTGEKLFF.

Ten or more counts support this clonotype. DNA for the CDR3: TGTGCCAGCAGCTCCAAAGGGACTAGCGGGAGAAATGAGCAGTTCTTC. This codes for CASSSKGTSGRNEQFF. The chain links TRBV7-2 to TRBJ2-1; 14 positions match TRBD2. After removal of 4 bases from V and 7 bases from J, the junction contained 6 bases not matched to a gene. Germline V CDR1 and CDR2: SGHTA, FQGNSA. This CDR3 region has 16 residues.

This clonotype has at least ten counts. This rearrangement joins TRBV7-9 to TRBJ1-2; D remains unclear. V lost 1 base to trimming and J lost 6 bases, with 9 bases between them. The CDR3 is 13 amino acids. Germline CDR1 SEHNR, CDR2 FQNEAQ (reference sequence). This CDR3 is CASSLGRSDGYTF. The CDR3 region has the DNA TGTGCCAGCAGCTTAGGCAGGTCTGATGGCTACACCTTC.

In this sample, this clonotype turned up many times. The rearrangement links TRBV10-3 to TRBJ2-7; D not resolved. The V end lost 3 bases, the J end lost 3 bases, and 21 bases lay between the germline ends. Germline V CDR1 and CDR2: ENHRY, SYGVKD. CDR3 length: 17 amino acids. CDR3: CAISDPLPGHGFYEQYF. CDR3 in DNA: TGTGCCATCAGTGACCCGCTCCCGGGCCATGGATTCTACGAGCAGTACTTC.

The rearrangement joins TRBV27 to TRBJ2-2, with D maybe TRBD1 (5 bases). Germline V gives CDR1 MNHEY, CDR2 SMNVEV (reference sequence). Trimming took 6 bases from V and 1 from J, leaving 12 bases between them. The CDR3 runs 15 residues. CDR3 in amino acids: CASRGHRLNTGELFF. The CDR3 nucleotides are TGTGCCAGCAGAGGACACAGATTGAACACCGGGGAGCTGTTTTTT.

This clonotype was counted once. This rearrangement joins TRBV6-2 or TRBV6-3 to TRBJ1-1; the D is unclear. The CDR3 has 12 residues. Trimming removed 3 bases at V and 9 bases at J, with 11 bases between. Germline V CDR1 and CDR2: MNHEY, SVGEGT. The CDR3 DNA is TGTGCCAGCAGTTATAACGGCGAAAAAGCTTTCTTT. Its translation: CASSYNGEKAFF.

This clonotype has a count of ten or more. The chain couples TRBV3-1 to TRBJ2-1, with TRBD2 matching 13 bases. With 3 bases clipped from V and 5 bases from J, the junction kept 1 base outside the gene matches. The CDR3 has 15 residues. Germline CDR1 and CDR2: LGHDT and YNNKEL (reference sequence). CDR3 sequence reads: CASSQGTSGNNEQFF. Written as DNA, the CDR3 is TGTGCCAGCAGCCAGGGGACTAGCGGGAACAATGAGCAGTTCTTC.

The CDR3 protein is CASSFFRGSPSYEQYF. The CDR3 coding sequence is TGTGCCAGCAGTTTTTTCCGGGGAAGTCCCTCCTACGAGCAGTACTTC. V and J are TRBV28 and TRBJ2-7; maybe TRBD2 (5 bases). The V end was cut by 3 bases, the J end by 0 bases, with 15 bases between. This CDR3 contains 16 residues. Germline V gene sequence: CDR1 MDHEN, CDR2 SYDVKM.

This sequence joins TRBV11-1 and TRBJ2-7; D possibly uses TRBD1 or TRBD2 (5 bases each). Germline CDR1 SGHAT, CDR2 FQDESV (reference sequence). V was clipped by 3 bases and J by 0 bases, with 15 bases between them. The CDR3 consists of 16 residues. In DNA, the CDR3 is TGTGCCAGCAGCTTCGGTTCCGGGACCAACTCCTACGAGCAGTACTTC. This codes for CASSFGSGTNSYEQYF.

This clonotype was detected ten times or more. The rearrangement uses TRBV29-1 and TRBJ2-5; 9 bases map to TRBD1. CDR1 SQVTM and CDR2 ANQGSEA come from the germline V gene. CDR3 size: 14 residues. The J segment lost 4 bases and the V segment lost 3 bases, leaving 6 bases of the junction unmatched. The DNA of the CDR3 is TGCAGCGTTGAGACAGGGGGTTTGGGAGAGACCCAGTACTTC. Its translation is CSVETGGLGETQYF.